The source of this T cell receptor beta chain is a study of cytomegalovirus exposure and HLA in healthy donors. Findings and limits, study-wide: Likely technical artifact: a cluster of highly shared sequence variants. The listing of fewer than 200 TCR beta chains classed them as cytomegalovirus-associated. Later, TCR association rates were found to vary by HLA locus, highest for DRB1 and lowest for HLA-C. At a 0.05 false discovery rate, a later analysis found 15,000 to 20,000 TCR beta sequences to be associated with HLA alleles.

The study ran its PCR with 60 Vbeta and 13 Jbeta primers. Here immunoSEQ multiplex PCR was the method, and the copy in TCRdb shows in-frame clones only, minus some. This sample has around 200,000 clones, with around 62% found just once. Trimming took 5 bases from V and 0 from J, leaving 13 bases between them. The CDR3 is 15 residues long. Germline V gene data show CDR1 as SGHVS and CDR2 as FNYEAQ. As concerns this clone: Its cognate antigen is unknown.

The source material was PBMCs. The V and J genes are TRBV7-6 and TRBJ2-5; a possible D gene is TRBD2 (7 bases). The sequence was collected from a man in his forties in good health and CMV-seronegative. CDR3 amino acids: CASSRGGTYQETQYF. The CDR3 DNA sequence: TGTGCCAGCAGCCGCGGGGGCACGTACCAAGAGACCCAGTACTTC.